This TCR beta chain was found in a study of high-grade serous ovarian cancer treatment subgroups. About this clone: The antigen is undetermined.

Tumor samples were obtained before definitive surgery or chemotherapy. The repertoire was sequenced with immunoSEQ multiplex PCR; TCRdb's copy has only in-frame clones and lacks some. Here the sample spans about 36,000 clones, about 79% being singletons. Study-level findings and limits: Spatial context was lost because tumors were sequenced in bulk. Same-patient tumor repertoires overlapped at roughly 0.11 to 0.79; different patients barely overlapped. CDR1 and CDR2 were left unanalyzed; analyses focused on CDR3.

V shed 4 bases and J shed 6 bases, with 16 bases lying between them. The CDR3 sequence is 15 residues long. CDR1 is MDHEN, CDR2 SYDVKM, per germline. The rearrangement joins TRBV28 to TRBJ2-1; D might be TRBD1 or TRBD2, each matching 6 bases. Sequences were obtained from tumor tissue. This clonotype originated in a human donor with high-grade serous ovarian cancer. This CDR3 reads CASSSYGGPSNEQFF. CDR3 DNA sequence: TGTGCCAGCAGTTCGTACGGGGGCCCCTCCAATGAGCAGTTCTTC.